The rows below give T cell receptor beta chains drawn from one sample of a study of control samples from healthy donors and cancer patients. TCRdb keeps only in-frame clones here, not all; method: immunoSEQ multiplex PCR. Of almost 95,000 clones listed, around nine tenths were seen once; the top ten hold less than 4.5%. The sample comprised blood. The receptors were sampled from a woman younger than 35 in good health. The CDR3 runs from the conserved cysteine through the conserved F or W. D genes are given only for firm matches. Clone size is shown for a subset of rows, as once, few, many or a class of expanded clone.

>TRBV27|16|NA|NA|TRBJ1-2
TGTGCCAGCAGTTTAAGGGGCCCCGAGGTAACCTATGGCTACACCTTC
CASSLRGPEVTYGYTF
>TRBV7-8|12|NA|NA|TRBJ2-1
TGTGCCAGCAGCTTCTACCCTAATGAGCAGTTCTTC
CASSFYPNEQFF
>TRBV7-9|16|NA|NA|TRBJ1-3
TGTGCCAGCCGCAGTTTGGGGGCAGGTTCTGGAAACACCATATATTTT
CASRSLGAGSGNTIYF
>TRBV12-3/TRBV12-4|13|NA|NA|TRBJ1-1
TGTGCCAGCACACGGGGACAGAACACTGAAGCTTTCTTT
CASTRGQNTEAFF
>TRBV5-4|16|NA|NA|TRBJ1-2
TGTGCCAGCAGCTTGGGGGGCCGAAGGGATGACTATGGCTACACCTTC
CASSLGGRRDDYGYTF
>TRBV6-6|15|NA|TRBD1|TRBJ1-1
TGTGCCAGCAGTTACCGACCGGACAGGGTAACTGAAGCTTTCTTT
CASSYRPDRVTEAFF
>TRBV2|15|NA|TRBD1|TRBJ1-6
TGTGCCAGCAGTGCCATAACAGGGGAAGGTTCACCCCTCCACTTT
CASSAITGEGSPLHF
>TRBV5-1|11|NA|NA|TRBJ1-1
TGCGCCAGCAGCTTGGGGCCTGAAGCTTTCTTT
CASSLGPEAFF
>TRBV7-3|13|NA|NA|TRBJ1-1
TGTGCCAGCAGCGCAGGGGTGAACACTGAAGCTTTCTTT
CASSAGVNTEAFF
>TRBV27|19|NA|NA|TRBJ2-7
TGTGCCAGCAGTTTATCGGTTTGGCAAGGGGGTAGGGATCTCTACGAGCAGTACTTC
CASSLSVWQGGRDLYEQYF
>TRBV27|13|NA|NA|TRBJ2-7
TGTGCCAGCAGTTTATCTCGGGGATACGAGCAGTACTTC
CASSLSRGYEQYF
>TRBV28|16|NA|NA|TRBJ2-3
TGTGCCAGCAGTCACCACGGGACCGGAGGGGCAGATACGCAGTATTTT
CASSHHGTGGADTQYF
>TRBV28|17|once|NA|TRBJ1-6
TGTGCCAGCAGTTTACCAGGGCTGAGCTCCTATAATTCACCCCTCCACTTT
CASSLPGLSSYNSPLHF
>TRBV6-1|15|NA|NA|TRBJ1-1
TGTGCCAGCAGTGAGGGTTTCGGCAGGGGAACTGAAGCTTTCTTT
CASSEGFGRGTEAFF
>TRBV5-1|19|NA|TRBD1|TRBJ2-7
TGCGCCAGCAGTTCGACCCTACTGACAGGACAGGGAAATAGTAGAGAGCAGTACTTC
CASSSTLLTGQGNSREQYF
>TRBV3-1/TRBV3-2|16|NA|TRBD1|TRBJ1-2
TGTGCCAGCAGCCAAAAACCGGGACAGGGGGGCTATGGCTACACCTTC
CASSQKPGQGGYGYTF
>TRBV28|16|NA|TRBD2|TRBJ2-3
TGTGCCAGCGCTGCGGGGGGTAGCGGGAGCACAGATACGCAGTATTTT
CASAAGGSGSTDTQYF
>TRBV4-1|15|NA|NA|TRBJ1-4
TGCGCCAGCAGCCAAGATATCCAAGTCTGGGAAAAACTGTTTTTT
CASSQDIQVWEKLFF
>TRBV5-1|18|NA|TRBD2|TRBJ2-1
TGCGCCAGCAGCCGGGAACCTTTTGCGGGGGGCTCCTACAATGAGCAGTTCTTC
CASSREPFAGGSYNEQFF
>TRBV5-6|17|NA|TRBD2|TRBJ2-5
TGTGCCAGCAGCTTGGTGCTAGCGGGGGCCAACCAAGAGACCCAGTACTTC
CASSLVLAGANQETQYF
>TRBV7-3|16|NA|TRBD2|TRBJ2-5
TGTGCCAGCAGCTCCCGGGGTAGCGGGGGTGGGGAGACCCAGTACTTC
CASSSRGSGGGETQYF
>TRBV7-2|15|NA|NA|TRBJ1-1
TGTGCCAGCAGCTCCCAGGGGAGGGGGAACACTGAAGCTTTCTTT
CASSSQGRGNTEAFF
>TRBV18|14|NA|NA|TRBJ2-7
TGTGCCAGCTCATTCCGGGACGGACCCTACGAGCAGTACTTC
CASSFRDGPYEQYF
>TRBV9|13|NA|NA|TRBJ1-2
TGTGCCAGCAGCCCGACAGCTAACTATGGCTACACCTTC
CASSPTANYGYTF
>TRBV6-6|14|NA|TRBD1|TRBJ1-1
TGTGCCGGACGCCGGGACAGGAAGAACACTGAAGCTTTCTTT
CAGRRDRKNTEAFF
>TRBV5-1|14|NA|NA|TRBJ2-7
TGCGCCAGCAGCTTCTCGACGGGGACGTCCGAGCAGTACTTC
CASSFSTGTSEQYF
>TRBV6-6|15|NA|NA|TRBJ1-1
TGTGCCAGCAGCTCCCTGAGGGCAGTCAACACTGAAGCTTTCTTT
CASSSLRAVNTEAFF
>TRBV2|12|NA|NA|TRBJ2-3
TGTGCCAGTCTCAGGATAACAGATACGCAGTATTTT
CASLRITDTQYF
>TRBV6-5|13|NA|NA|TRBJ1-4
TGTGCCAGCAACCGGGACACCAATGAAAAACTGTTTTTT
CASNRDTNEKLFF
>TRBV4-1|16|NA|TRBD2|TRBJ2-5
TGCGCCAGCAGCCAAGTTCCCGGGGGGGCCGGTGAGACCCAGTACTTC
CASSQVPGGAGETQYF
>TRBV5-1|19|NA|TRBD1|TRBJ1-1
TGCGCCAGCAGCGTCCGACAGGGGGCTGGTTTAGTATGGGACACTGAAGCTTTCTTT
CASSVRQGAGLVWDTEAFF
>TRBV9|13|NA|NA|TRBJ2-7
TGTGCCAGCAGCGTAGGCAATTCCTACGAGCAGTACTTC
CASSVGNSYEQYF
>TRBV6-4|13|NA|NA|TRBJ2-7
TGTGCCAGCAGTGACTCAGAAACGGGCGAGCAGTACTTC
CASSDSETGEQYF